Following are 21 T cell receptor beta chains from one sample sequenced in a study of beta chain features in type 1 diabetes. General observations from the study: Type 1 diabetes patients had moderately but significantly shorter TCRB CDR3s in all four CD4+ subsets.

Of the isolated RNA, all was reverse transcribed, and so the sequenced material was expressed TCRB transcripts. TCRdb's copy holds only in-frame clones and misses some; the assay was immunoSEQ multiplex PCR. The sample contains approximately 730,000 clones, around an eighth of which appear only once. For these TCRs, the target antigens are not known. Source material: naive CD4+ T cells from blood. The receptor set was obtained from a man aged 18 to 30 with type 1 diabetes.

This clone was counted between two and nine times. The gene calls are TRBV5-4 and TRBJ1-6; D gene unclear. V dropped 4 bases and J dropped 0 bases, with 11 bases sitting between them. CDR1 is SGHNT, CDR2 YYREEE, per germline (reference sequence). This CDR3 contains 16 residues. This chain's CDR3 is CASSRSGSSYNSPLHF. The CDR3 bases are TGTGCCAGCAGCCGATCCGGGAGCTCCTATAATTCACCCCTCCACTTT.

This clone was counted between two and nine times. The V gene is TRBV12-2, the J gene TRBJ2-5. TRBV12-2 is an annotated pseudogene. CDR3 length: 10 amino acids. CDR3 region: CARKRETQYF. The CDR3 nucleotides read TGTGCAAGGAAAAGGGAGACCCAGTACTTC.

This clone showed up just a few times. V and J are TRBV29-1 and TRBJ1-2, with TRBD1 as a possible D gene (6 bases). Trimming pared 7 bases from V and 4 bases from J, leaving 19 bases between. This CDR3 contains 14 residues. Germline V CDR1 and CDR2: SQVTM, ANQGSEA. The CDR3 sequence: CSASRDTFGYGYTF. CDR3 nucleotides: TGCAGCGCGAGCCGGGACACTTTTGGCTATGGCTACACCTTC.

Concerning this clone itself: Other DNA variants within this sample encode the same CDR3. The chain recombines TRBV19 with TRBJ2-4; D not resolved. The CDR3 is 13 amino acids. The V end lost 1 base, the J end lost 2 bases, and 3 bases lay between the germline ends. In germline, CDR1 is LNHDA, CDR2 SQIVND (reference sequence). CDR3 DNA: TGTGCCAGTAGTATAGGCACCAAAAACATTCAGTACTTC. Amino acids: CASSIGTKNIQYF.

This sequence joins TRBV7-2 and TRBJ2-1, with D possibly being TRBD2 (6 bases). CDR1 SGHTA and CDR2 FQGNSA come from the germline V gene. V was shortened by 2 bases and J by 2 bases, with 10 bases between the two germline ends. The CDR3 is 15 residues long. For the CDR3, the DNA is TGTGCCAGCAGCTTACCCCCGGGGGCCTACAATGAGCAGTTCTTC. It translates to CASSLPPGAYNEQFF.

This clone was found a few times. The CDR3 loop reads CASSLETGFYEQFF. The CDR3 DNA reads TGTGCCAGCAGCTTAGAGACAGGGTTCTATGAGCAGTTCTTC. The chain recombines TRBV11-2 with TRBJ2-1; TRBD1 agrees at 7 bases. The germline gives CDR1 SGHAT, CDR2 FQNNGV. This CDR3 region has 14 residues. J lost 8 bases, V lost 0 bases, and 4 bases had no gene match.

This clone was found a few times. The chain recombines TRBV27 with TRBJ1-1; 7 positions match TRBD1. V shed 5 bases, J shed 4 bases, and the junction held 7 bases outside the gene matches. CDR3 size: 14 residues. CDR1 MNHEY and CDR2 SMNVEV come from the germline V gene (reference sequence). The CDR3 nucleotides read TGTGCCAGCAGTACACAGGGGTTTCCCACTGAAGCTTTCTTT. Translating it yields CASSTQGFPTEAFF.

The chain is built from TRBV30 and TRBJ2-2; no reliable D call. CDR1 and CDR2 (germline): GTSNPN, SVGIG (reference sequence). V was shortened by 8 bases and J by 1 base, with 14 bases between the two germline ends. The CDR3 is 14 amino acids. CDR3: CAGASGKNTGELFF. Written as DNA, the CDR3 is TGTGCCGGCGCGTCGGGCAAGAACACCGGGGAGCTGTTTTTT.

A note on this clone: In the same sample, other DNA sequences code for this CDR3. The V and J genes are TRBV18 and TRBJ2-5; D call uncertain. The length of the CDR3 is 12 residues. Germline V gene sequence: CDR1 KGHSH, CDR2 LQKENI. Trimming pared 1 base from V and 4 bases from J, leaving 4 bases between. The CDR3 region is CASSPLGETQYF. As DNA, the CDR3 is TGTGCCAGCTCACCACTGGGAGAGACCCAGTACTTC.

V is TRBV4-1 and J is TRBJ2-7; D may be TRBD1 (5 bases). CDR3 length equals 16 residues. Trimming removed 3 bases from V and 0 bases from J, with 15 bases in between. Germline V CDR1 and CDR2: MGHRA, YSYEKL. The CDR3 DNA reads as TGCGCCAGCAGCCAGACCCTCAGGGCACACTCCTACGAGCAGTACTTC. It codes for CASSQTLRAHSYEQYF.

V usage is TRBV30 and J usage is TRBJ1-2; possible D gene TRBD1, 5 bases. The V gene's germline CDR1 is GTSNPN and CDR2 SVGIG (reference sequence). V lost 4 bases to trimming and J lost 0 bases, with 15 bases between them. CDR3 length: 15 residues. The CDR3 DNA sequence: TGTGCCTGGACCGACACCGGGACCCCTAACTATGGCTACACCTTC. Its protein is CAWTDTGTPNYGYTF.

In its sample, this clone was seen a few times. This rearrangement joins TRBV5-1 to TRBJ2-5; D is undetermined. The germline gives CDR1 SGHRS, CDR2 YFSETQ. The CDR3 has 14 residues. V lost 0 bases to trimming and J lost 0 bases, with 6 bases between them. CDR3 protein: CASSLVQHQETQYF. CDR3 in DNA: TGCGCCAGCAGCTTGGTACAGCACCAAGAGACCCAGTACTTC.

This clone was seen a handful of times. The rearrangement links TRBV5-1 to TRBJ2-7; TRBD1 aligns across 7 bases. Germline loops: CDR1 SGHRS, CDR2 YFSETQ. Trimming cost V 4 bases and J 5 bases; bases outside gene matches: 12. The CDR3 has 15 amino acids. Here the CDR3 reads CASSEETGKRNEQYF. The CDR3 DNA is TGCGCCAGCAGCGAAGAGACAGGGAAGAGGAACGAGCAGTACTTC.

The CDR3 bases are TGTGCCAGCAGCCAAGAGGGGGGCGGAGAGACCCAGTACTTC. This codes for CASSQEGGGETQYF. The J gene is TRBJ2-5, the V gene TRBV9, with D possibly being TRBD1 or TRBD2 (6 bases each). The CDR3 has 14 residues. The V gene's germline CDR1 is SGDLS and CDR2 YYNGEE. The V gene lost 4 bases and the J gene lost 4 bases, with 14 bases spanning the gap.

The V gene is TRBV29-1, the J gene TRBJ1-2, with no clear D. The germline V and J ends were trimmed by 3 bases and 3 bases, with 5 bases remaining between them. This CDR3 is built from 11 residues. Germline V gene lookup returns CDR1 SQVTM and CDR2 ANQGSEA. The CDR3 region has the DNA TGCAGCGTTGATGTCCACTATGGCTACACCTTC. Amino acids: CSVDVHYGYTF.

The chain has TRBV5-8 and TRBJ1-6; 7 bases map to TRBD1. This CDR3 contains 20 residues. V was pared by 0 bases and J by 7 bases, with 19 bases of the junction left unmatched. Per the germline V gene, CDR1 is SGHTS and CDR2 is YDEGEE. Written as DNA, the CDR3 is TGTGCCAGCAGCTTGGTTTGGAAGATGAGACAGGGTGCGACCAATTCACCCCTCCACTTT. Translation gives CASSLVWKMRQGATNSPLHF.

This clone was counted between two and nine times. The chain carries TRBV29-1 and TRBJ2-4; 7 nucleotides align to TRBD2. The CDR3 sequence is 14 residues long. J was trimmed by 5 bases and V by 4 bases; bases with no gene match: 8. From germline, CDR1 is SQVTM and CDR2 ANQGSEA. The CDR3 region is CSVVSGWDQNIQYF. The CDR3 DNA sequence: TGCAGCGTTGTTAGCGGGTGGGACCAAAACATTCAGTACTTC.

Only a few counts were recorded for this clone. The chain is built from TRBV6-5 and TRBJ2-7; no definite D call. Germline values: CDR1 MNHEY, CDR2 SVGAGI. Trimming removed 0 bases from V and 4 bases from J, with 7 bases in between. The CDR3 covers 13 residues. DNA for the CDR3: TGTGCCAGCAGTTACTCGCAAGGGTACGAGCAGTACTTC. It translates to CASSYSQGYEQYF.

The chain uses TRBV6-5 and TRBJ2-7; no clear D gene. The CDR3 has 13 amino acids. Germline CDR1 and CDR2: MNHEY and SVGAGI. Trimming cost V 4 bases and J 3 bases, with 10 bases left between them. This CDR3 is CASSSLPFYEQYF. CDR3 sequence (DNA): TGTGCCAGCAGTTCTCTACCGTTCTACGAGCAGTACTTC.

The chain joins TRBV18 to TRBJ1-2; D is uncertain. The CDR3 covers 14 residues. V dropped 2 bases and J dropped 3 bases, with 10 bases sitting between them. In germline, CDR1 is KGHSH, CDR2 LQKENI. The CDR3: CASSPFKNDYGYTF. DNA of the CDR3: TGTGCCAGCTCACCATTTAAGAACGACTATGGCTACACCTTC.

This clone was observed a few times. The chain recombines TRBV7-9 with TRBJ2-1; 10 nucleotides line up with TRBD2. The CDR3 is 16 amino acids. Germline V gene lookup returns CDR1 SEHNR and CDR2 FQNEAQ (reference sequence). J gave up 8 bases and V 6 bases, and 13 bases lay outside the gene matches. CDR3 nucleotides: TGTGCCAGCAGTTCCCGGCGGGCTAGCGGGGGAGATGAGCAGTTCTTC. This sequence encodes CASSSRRASGGDEQFF.